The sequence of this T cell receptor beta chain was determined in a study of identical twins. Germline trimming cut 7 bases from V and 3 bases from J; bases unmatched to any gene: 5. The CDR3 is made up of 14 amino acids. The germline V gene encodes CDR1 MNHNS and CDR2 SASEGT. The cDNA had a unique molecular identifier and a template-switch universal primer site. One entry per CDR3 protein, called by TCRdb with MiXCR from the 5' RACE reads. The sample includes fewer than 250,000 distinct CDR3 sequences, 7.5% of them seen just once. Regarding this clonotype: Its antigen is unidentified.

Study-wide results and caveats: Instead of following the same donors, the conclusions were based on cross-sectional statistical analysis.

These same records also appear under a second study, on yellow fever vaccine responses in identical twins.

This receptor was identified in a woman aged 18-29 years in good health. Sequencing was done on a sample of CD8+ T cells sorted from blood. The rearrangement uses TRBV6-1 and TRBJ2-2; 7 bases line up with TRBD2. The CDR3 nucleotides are TGTGCCAGCAAATGGGGAGGGTACACCGGGGAGCTGTTTTTT. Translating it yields CASKWGGYTGELFF.